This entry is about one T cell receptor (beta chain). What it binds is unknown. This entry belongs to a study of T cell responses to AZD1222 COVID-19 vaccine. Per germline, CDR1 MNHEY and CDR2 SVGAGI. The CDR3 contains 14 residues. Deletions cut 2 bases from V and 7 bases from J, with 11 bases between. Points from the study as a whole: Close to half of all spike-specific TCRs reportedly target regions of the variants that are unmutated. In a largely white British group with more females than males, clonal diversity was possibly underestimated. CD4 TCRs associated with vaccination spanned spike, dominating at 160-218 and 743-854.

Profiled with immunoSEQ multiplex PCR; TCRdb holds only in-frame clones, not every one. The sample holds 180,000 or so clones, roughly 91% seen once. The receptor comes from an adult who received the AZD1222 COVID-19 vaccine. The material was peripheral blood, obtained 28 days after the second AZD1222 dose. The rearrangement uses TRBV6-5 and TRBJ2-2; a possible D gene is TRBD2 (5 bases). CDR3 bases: TGTGCCAGCAGTTACAATTCCGAGGGCGGGGAGCTGTTTTTT. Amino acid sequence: CASSYNSEGGELFF.